This TCR beta chain was recorded in a study of T cell responses to AZD1222 COVID-19 vaccine. This clone is a singleton in its sample. The antigen is unknown. This table comes from immunoSEQ multiplex PCR, and its TCRdb copy is limited to in-frame clones, with some not included. The sample lists 150,000 to 200,000 clones; about 92% were seen once. General observations from the study: Seropositive at baseline were only a handful of AZD1222 recipients. In all cases, repertoires were sampled only after the peak T cell response. Targets within unmutated variant regions were reportedly found for nearly half of spike-specific TCRs.

The CDR3 sequence is 15 residues long. The germline CDR1 and CDR2 sequences are SGHTA and FQGNSA. V lost 1 base to trimming and J lost 6 bases, with 16 bases between them. Sequences were derived from peripheral blood, sampled on day 0 of AZD1222 vaccination. The origin of this receptor is an adult in good health. V and J are TRBV7-2 and TRBJ2-7; D possibly uses TRBD1 or TRBD2 (6 bases each). CDR3 in DNA: TGTGCCAGCAGCTTAGAGGTGGGGGGCAGGTCCGAGCAGTACTTC. It is translated as CASSLEVGGRSEQYF.